Presented here are 4 T cell receptor beta chains from one specimen sequenced in a study of T cell changes during pregnancy in multiple sclerosis (dated by TCRdb to between 2018 and 2020). The method behind the library was the immunoSEQ multiplex PCR assay. In its TCRdb copy, this immuneACCESS table keeps in-frame sequences only and misses some clones. Where compared with another copy, unresolved V genes explain less than half of these, and the others have no known cause. Present in this sample are some 90,000 clones, approximately 92% of which were seen just once. Together, the top ten hold about 1.6% of the sample. The specimen comprised peripheral blood, sampled in the first trimester of pregnancy. The receptors originated from a female donor with multiple sclerosis, enrolled in a pregnancy study.

J is TRBJ2-7 and V is TRBV9, with D possibly being TRBD2 (7 bases). The CDR3 runs 17 residues. Per the germline V gene, CDR1 is SGDLS and CDR2 is YYNGEE. V dropped 4 bases and J dropped 3 bases, with 23 bases sitting between them. The chain's CDR3 is CASSPQSGEGDLYEQYF. CDR3 in DNA: TGTGCCAGCAGCCCCCAGTCGGGGGAGGGGGATCTCTACGAGCAGTACTTC.

The chain carries TRBV27 and TRBJ2-2, with D possibly being TRBD2 (6 bases). Trimming left V 4 bases short and J 2 bases short, with 11 bases between. The CDR3 contains 15 residues. Germline V gene lookup returns CDR1 MNHEY and CDR2 SMNVEV (reference sequence). This CDR3 reads CASSSQRANTGELFF. In nucleotides, the CDR3 is TGTGCCAGCAGTTCCCAGCGGGCAAACACCGGGGAGCTGTTTTTT.

The V gene is TRBV18, the J gene TRBJ1-1, with D hard to call. V was shortened by 1 base and J by 1 base, with 19 bases between the two germline ends. In germline, CDR1 is KGHSH, CDR2 LQKENI. This CDR3 region has 18 residues. The CDR3, as DNA: TGTGCCAGCTCACCACTTTCAGGTAGGATGGCGGGGAACACTGAAGCTTTCTTT. This sequence encodes CASSPLSGRMAGNTEAFF.

The chain uses TRBV19 and TRBJ2-7, with 13 bases that match TRBD2. Germline assignment: CDR1 LNHDA and CDR2 SQIVND (reference sequence). With 6 bases clipped from V and 0 bases from J, the junction kept 8 bases outside the gene matches. The CDR3 loop spans 17 amino acids. CDR3 amino acids: CASRGTSGTPISYEQYF. CDR3 sequence (DNA): TGTGCCAGTAGGGGGACTAGCGGGACGCCGATCTCCTACGAGCAGTACTTC.